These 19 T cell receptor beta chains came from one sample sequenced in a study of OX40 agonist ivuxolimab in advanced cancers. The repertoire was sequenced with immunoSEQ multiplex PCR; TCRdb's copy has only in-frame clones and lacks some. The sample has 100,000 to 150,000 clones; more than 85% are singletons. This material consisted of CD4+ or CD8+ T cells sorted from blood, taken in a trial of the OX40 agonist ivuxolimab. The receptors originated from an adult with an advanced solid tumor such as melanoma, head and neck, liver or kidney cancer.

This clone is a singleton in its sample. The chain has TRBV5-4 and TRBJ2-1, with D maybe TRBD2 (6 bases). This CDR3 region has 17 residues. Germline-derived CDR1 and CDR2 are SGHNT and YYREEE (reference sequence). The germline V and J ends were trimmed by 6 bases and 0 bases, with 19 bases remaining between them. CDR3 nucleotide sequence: TGTGCCAGCACCAATGGTGGGGGGTTGGGCTCCTACAATGAGCAGTTCTTC. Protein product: CASTNGGGLGSYNEQFF.

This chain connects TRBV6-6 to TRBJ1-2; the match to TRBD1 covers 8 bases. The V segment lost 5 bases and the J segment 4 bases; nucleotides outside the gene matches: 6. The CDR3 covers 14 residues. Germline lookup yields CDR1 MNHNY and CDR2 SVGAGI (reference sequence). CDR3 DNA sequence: TGTGCCAGCAGTCCTGACAGGGGAGGCTATGGCTACACCTTC. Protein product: CASSPDRGGYGYTF.

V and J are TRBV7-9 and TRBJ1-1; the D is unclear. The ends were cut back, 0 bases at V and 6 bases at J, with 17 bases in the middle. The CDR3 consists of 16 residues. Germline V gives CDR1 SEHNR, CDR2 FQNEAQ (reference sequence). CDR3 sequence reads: CASSLALGSGRAEAFF. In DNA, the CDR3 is TGTGCCAGCAGCTTAGCGTTGGGGAGCGGAAGAGCTGAAGCTTTCTTT. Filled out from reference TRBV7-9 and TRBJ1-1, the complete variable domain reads DTGVSQNPRHKITKRGQNVTFRCDPISEHNRLYWYRQTLGQGPEFLTYFQNEAQLEKSRLLSDRFSAERPKGSFSTLEIQRTEQGDSAMYLCASSLALGSGRAEAFFGQGTRLTVV.

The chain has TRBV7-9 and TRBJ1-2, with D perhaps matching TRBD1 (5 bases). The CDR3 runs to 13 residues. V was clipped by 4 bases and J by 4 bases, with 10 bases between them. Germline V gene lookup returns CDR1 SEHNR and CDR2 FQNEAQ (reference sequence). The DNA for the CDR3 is TGTGCCAGCAGCTCTATCGACAGCTATGGCTACACCTTC. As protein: CASSSIDSYGYTF.

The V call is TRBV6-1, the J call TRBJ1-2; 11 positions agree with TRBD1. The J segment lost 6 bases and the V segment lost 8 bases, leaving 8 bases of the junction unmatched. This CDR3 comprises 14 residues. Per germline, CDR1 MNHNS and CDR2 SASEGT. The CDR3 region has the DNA TGTGCCAGCCGGGACAGGGGGACCGCTGATGGCTACACCTTC. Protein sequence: CASRDRGTADGYTF.

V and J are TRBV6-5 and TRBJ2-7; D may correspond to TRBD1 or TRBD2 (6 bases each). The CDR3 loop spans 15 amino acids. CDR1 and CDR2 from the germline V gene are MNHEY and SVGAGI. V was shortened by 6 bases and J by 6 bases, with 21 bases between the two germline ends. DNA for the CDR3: TGTGCCAGCAGCGACGGGGGCGGATGGGTAAGCGAGCAGTACTTC. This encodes CASSDGGGWVSEQYF.

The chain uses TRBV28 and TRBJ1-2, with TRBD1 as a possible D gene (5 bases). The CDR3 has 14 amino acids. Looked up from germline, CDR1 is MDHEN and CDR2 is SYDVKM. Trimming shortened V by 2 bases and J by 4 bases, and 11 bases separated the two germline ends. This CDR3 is CASSLEQASYGYTF. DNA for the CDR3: TGTGCCAGCAGTTTAGAACAGGCGAGCTATGGCTACACCTTC.

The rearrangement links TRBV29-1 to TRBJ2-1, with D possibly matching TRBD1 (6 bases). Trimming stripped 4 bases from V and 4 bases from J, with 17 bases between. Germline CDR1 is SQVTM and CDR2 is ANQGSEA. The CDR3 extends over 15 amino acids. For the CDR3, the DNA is TGCAGCGTTGTGAGACAGGCCTTGGTTTACAATGAGCAGTTCTTC. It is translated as CSVVRQALVYNEQFF.

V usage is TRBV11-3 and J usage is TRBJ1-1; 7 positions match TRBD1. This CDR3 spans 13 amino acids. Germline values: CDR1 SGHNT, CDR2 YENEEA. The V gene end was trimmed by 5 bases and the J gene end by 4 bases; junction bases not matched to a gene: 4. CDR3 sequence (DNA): TGTGCCAGCAGCGTTAACAGGGGCACTGAAGCTTTCTTT. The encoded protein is CASSVNRGTEAFF.

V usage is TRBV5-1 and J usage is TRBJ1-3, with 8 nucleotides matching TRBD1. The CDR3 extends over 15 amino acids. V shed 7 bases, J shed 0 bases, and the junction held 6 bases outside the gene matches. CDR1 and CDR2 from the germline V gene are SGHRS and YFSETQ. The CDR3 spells CASCQGASSGNTIYF. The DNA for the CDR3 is TGCGCCAGCTGTCAGGGGGCTAGCTCTGGAAACACCATATATTTT.

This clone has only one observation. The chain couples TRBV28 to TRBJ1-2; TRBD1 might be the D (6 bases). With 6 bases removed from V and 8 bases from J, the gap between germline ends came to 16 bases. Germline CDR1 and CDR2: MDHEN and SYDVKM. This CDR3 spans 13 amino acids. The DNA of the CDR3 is TGTGCCAGCAGGCCAACAGGGTACGAGGGCTACACCTTC. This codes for CASRPTGYEGYTF.

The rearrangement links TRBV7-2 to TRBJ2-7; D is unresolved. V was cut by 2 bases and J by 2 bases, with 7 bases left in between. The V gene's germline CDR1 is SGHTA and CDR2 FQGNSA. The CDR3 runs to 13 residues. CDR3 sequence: CASSLNGAYEQYF. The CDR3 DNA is TGTGCCAGCAGCTTAAACGGCGCCTACGAGCAGTACTTC.

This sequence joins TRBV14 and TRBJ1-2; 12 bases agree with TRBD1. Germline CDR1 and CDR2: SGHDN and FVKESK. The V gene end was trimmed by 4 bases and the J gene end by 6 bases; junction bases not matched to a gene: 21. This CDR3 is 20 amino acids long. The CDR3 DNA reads TGTGCCAGCAGCCTTCTTGCCCCCGGGACAGGGGGCGCCTGGTTCCATGGCTACACCTTC. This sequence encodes CASSLLAPGTGGAWFHGYTF.

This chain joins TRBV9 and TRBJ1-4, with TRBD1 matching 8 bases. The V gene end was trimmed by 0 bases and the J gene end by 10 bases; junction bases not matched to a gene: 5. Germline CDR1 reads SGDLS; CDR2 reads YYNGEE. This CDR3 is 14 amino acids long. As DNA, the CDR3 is TGTGCCAGCAGCGTAGAGGCAGGGGGCCGAAAACTGTTTTTT. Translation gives CASSVEAGGRKLFF.

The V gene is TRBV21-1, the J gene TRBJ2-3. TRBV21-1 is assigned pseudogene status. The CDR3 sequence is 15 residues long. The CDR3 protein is CASSRGKDRTDTQYF. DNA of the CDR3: TGTGCCAGCAGCAGGGGGAAGGACCGCACAGATACGCAGTATTTT.

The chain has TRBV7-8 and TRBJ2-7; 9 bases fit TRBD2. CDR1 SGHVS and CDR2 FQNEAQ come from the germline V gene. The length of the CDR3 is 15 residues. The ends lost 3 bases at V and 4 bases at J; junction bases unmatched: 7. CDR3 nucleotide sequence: TGTGCCAGCAGCTTGAGTAGCGGGGGACGTTACGAGCAGTACTTC. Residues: CASSLSSGGRYEQYF.

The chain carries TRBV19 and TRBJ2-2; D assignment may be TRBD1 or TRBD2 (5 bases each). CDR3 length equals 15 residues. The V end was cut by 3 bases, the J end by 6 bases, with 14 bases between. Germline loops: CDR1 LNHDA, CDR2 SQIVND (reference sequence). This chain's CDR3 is CASSMIGGNAGELFF. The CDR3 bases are TGTGCCAGTAGTATGATTGGGGGTAACGCCGGGGAGCTGTTTTTT.

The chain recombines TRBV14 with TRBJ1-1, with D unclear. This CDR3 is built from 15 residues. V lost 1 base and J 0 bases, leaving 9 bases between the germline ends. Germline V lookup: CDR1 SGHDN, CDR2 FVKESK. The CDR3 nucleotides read TGTGCCAGCAGCCAAGGGCCCAGTATGAACACTGAAGCTTTCTTT. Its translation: CASSQGPSMNTEAFF. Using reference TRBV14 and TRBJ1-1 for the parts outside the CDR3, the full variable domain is EAGVTQFPSHSVIEKGQTVTLRCDPISGHDNLYWYRRVMGKEIKFLLHFVKESKQDESGMPNNRFLAERTGGTYSTLKVQPAELEDSGVYFCASSQGPSMNTEAFFGQGTRLTVV.

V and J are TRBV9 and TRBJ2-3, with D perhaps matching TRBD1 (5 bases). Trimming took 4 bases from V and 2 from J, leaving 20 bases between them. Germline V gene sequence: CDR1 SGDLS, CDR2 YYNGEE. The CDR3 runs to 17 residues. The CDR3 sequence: CASSLRVQGRDTDTQYF. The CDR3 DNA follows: TGTGCCAGCAGCCTCCGCGTCCAGGGAAGGGACACAGATACGCAGTATTTT.